This T cell receptor (beta chain) was identified during a study of cytomegalovirus exposure and HLA in healthy donors. Study-level points and caveats: Investigators reported some 150 TCR beta chains as tied to cytomegalovirus.

V was cut by 10 bases and J by 5 bases, with 17 bases left in between. The germline V gene has CDR1 WNHNN and CDR2 SYGVQD (reference sequence). There are 14 residues in the CDR3. The PCR was carried out with 60 Vbeta primers and 13 Jbeta primers. Produced via immunoSEQ multiplex PCR; TCRdb's table is partial and in-frame only. In the table there are around 100,000 clones, roughly 85% of which are singletons. As concerns this clone: The antigen is undetermined.

The sequenced sample consisted of PBMCs. This receptor was identified in a man between 60 and 75 years old in good health and CMV-seropositive. V and J are TRBV10-1 and TRBJ1-4; weak D call: TRBD1 (5 bases). CDR3 region: CATRQNPKNEKLFF. CDR3 sequence (DNA): TGCGCCACCCGACAGAATCCGAAGAATGAAAAACTGTTTTTT.